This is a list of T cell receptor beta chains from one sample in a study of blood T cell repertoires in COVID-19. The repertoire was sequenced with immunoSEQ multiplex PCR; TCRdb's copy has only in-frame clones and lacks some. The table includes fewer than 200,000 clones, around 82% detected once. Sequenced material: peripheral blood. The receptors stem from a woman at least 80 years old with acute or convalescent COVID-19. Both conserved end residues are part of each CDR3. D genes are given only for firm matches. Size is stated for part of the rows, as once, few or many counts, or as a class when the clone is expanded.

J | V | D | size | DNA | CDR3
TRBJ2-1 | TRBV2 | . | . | TGTGCCAGCGATGAGAGACTGGGTATTGTCAATGAGCAGTTCTTC | CASDERLGIVNEQFF
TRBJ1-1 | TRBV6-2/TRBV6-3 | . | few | TGTGCCAGCAGTTACCTGGGCAGGAATTGGGAGGACACTGAAGCTTTCTTT | CASSYLGRNWEDTEAFF
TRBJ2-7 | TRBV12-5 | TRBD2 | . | TGTGCTAGTGGTAAGACTAGCAGGACCTACGAGCAGTACTTC | CASGKTSRTYEQYF
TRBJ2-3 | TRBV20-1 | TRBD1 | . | TGCAGTGCTGGTGGACAGGGGAGCACAGATACGCAGTATTTT | CSAGGQGSTDTQYF
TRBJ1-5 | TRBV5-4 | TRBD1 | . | TGTGCCAGCAGCCGACAGGGAAGCAATCAGCCCCAGCATTTT | CASSRQGSNQPQHF
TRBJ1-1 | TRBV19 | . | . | TGTGCCAGTAACCGGTGGGCAGGTAAGAACACTGAAGCTTTCTTT | CASNRWAGKNTEAFF
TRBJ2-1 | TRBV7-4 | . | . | TGTTCGTCCTACAATGAGCAGTTCTTC | CSSYNEQFF
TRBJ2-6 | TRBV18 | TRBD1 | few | TGTGCCAGCTCACCGGGACAGCTCTCTGGGGCCAACGTCCTGACTTTC | CASSPGQLSGANVLTF
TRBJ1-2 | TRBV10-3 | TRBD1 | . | TGTGCCATCAAAGGACAGGGGACGGGGGGCTACACCTTC | CAIKGQGTGGYTF
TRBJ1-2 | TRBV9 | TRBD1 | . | TGTGCCAGCAGCGCCCCCCTGGACAGGGGCGAAGATGGCTACACCTTC | CASSAPLDRGEDGYTF
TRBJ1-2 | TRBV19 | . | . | TGTGCCAGTAGTCCTGGACAGCCCTATGGCTACACCTTC | CASSPGQPYGYTF
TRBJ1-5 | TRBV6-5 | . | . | TGTGCCAGCAGTTACTCGGGAGGCAATCAGCCCCAGCATTTT | CASSYSGGNQPQHF
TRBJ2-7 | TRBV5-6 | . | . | TGTGCCAGCAGTGGTCGGACGGGGGACTACGAGCAGTACTTC | CASSGRTGDYEQYF
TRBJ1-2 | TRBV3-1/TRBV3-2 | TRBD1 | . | TGTGCCAGCAGCCCCCCGACAGGGTCGGCTGGCTACACCTTC | CASSPPTGSAGYTF
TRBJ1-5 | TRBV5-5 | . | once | TGTGCCAGCAGCTTGGCGGTCGGTAATCAGCCCCAGCATTTT | CASSLAVGNQPQHF
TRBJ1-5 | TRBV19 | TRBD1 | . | TGTGCCAGTAGTATCGCACAGGGGGCCCCAAGGCAGCCCCAGCATTTT | CASSIAQGAPRQPQHF
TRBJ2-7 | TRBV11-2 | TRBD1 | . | TGTGCCAGCAGCCTGTGGACAGGGATCTACGAGCAGTACTTC | CASSLWTGIYEQYF
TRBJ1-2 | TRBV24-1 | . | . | TGTGCCACCAGTGATCCTACCTTGGGCCTTATGGGCTACACCTTC | CATSDPTLGLMGYTF
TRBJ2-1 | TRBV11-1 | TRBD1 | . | TGTGCCAGCAGCACAAGACAGGGTGGGAATGAGCAGTTCTTC | CASSTRQGGNEQFF
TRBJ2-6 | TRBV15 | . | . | TGTGCCACCAGCAGAGTTCGTGGGGCCAACGTCCTGACTTTC | CATSRVRGANVLTF
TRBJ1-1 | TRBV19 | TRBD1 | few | TGTGCCAGTAGTATAACGGGACAGGGGGCCTACACTGAAGCTTTCTTT | CASSITGQGAYTEAFF
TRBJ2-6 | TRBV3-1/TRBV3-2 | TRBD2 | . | TGTGCCAGCAGCCCGCGGGGGTTAAACTCTGGGGCCAACGTCCTGACTTTC | CASSPRGLNSGANVLTF
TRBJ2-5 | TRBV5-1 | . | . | TGCGCCAGCAGCCTAGGGACTCGCCAAGAGACCCAGTACTTC | CASSLGTRQETQYF
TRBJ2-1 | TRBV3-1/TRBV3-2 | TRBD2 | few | TGTGCCAGCAGCACTACTAGCGGGAGGGCCGCATCCTACAATGAGCAGTTCTTC | CASSTTSGRAASYNEQFF
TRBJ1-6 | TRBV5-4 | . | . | TGTGCCAGCAGTCCCTCTACGTCCTATAATTCACCCCTCCACTTT | CASSPSTSYNSPLHF
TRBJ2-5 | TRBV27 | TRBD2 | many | TGTGCCAGCAGTACCACTAGACTAGCGGGGGGGCCGGAGACCCAGTACTTC | CASSTTRLAGGPETQYF
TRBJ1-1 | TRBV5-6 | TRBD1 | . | TGTGCCAGCAGTTTAGACAGGGGGAACACTGAAGCTTTCTTT | CASSLDRGNTEAFF
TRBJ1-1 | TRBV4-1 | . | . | TGCGCCAGCAGCCAGGGGCCTGAAGCTTTCTTT | CASSQGPEAFF
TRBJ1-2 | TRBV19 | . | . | TGTGCCAGTAGCTCACAGTTTAGTGGCTACACCTTC | CASSSQFSGYTF
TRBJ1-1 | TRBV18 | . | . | TGTGCCAGCTCTTCCGGACAATATTTGCCGCGAGCTTTCTTT | CASSSGQYLPRAFF
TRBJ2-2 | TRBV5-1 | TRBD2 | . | TGCGCCAGCAGCTTAGGACTAGCGGGGGCCGGGGAGCTGTTTTTT | CASSLGLAGAGELFF
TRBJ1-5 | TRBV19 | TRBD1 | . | TGTGCCAGTAGTATAGGTACAGGGGGCAATCAGCCCCAGCATTTT | CASSIGTGGNQPQHF
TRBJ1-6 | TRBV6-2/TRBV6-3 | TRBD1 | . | TGTGCCAGCAGTTACCCCCGGGACAGGGAAAACTCCTATAATTCACCCCTCCACTTT | CASSYPRDRENSYNSPLHF
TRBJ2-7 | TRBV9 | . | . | TGTGCCAGCAGCGTCGGGCATGCTGGGACATACGAGCAGTACTTC | CASSVGHAGTYEQYF
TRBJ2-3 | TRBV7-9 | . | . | TGTGCCAGCAGCTTAGTCAGGAGCACAGATACGCAGTATTTT | CASSLVRSTDTQYF
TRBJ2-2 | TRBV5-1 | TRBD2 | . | TGCGCCAGCAGCTTCCTAGCGGGGGTTCGCACCGGGGAGCTGTTTTTT | CASSFLAGVRTGELFF
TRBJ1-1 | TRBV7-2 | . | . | TGTGCCAGCAGCTTAGTTTCCAGGGCACACACTGAAGCTTTCTTT | CASSLVSRAHTEAFF
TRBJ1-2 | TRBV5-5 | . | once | TGTGCCAGCAGCTTGGGGCAGGGGATCGGTGGGAACTATGGCTACACCTTC | CASSLGQGIGGNYGYTF
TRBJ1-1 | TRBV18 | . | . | TGTGCCAGCTCACCACCATCGGGGAACACTGAAGCTTTCTTT | CASSPPSGNTEAFF
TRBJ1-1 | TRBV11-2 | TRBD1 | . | TGTGCCAGCAGCTTAGTAGGCAGGGGGCGAACTGAAGCTTTCTTT | CASSLVGRGRTEAFF
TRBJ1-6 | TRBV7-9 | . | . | TGTGCCAGCAGCTTAGGTCAGGGGCCCAATTCACCCCTCCACTTT | CASSLGQGPNSPLHF
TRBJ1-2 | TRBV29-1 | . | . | TGCAGCGTTGAGGACAGCCCCCCATATCACAACAGCTATGGCTACACCTTC | CSVEDSPPYHNSYGYTF
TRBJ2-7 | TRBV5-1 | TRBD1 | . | TGCGCCAGCAGCTTGGATGGACAGGGGGCAGGGGAGCAGTACTTC | CASSLDGQGAGEQYF
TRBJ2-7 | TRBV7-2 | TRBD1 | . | TGTGCCAGCAGCTTAGCGAACCGGGACAGGGTCGATCAGTACTTC | CASSLANRDRVDQYF
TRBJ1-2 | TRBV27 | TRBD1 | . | TGTGCCAGCAGTAGGGACAGCACCTATGGCTACACCTTC | CASSRDSTYGYTF
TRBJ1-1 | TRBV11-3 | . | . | TGTGCCAGCAGCTTAGAGGGGGGGACTGAAGCTTTCTTT | CASSLEGGTEAFF
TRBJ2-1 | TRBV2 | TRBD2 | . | TGTGCCAGCAGTGCGAGCGGGAGGACCCATGAGCAGTTCTTC | CASSASGRTHEQFF
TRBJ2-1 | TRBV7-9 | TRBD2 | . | TGTGCCAGCAGTCCAAGCGGGATCTACAATGAGCAGTTCTTC | CASSPSGIYNEQFF
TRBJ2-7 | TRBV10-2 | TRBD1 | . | TGCGCCAGCAGTGAGTGGGGACAGGGCGAGCAGTACTTC | CASSEWGQGEQYF
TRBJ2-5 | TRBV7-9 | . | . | TGTGCCAGCACCCTACAGAACCAAGAGACCCAGTACTTC | CASTLQNQETQYF